This TCR beta chain was identified during a study of blood T cell repertoires in COVID-19. Participants' own reports of clinical history determined their cohort assignment. Trimming took off 5 bases at V and 4 bases at J, with 12 bases between the two ends. This CDR3 spans 14 amino acids. Germline CDR1 and CDR2: SNHLY and FYNNEI. Profiled with immunoSEQ multiplex PCR; TCRdb holds only in-frame clones, not every one. The sample lists roughly 250,000 clones, more than 75% occurring once. This sequence originates from a woman in her fifties or sixties who had recovered from COVID-19. The chain recombines TRBV2 with TRBJ2-1; D is perhaps TRBD2 (6 bases). The sequenced sample consisted of PBMCs or T cells enriched from blood (not recorded which). CDR3 DNA: TGTGCCAGCAGTTACCGCGGGGTTTACAATGAGCAGTTCTTC. Amino acid sequence: CASSYRGVYNEQFF.